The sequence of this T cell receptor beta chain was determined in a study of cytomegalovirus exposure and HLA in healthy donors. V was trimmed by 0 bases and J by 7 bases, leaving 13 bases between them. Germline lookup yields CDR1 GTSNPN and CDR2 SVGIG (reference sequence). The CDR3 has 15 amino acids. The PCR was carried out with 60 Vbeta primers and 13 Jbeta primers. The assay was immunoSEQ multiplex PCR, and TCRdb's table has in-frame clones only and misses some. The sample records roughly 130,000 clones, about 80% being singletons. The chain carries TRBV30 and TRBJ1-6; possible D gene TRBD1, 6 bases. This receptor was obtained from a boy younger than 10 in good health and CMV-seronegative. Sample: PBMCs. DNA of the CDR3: TGTGCCTGGAGTGTACTCGGGCAGGGGAATTCACCCCTCCACTTT. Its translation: CAWSVLGQGNSPLHF.